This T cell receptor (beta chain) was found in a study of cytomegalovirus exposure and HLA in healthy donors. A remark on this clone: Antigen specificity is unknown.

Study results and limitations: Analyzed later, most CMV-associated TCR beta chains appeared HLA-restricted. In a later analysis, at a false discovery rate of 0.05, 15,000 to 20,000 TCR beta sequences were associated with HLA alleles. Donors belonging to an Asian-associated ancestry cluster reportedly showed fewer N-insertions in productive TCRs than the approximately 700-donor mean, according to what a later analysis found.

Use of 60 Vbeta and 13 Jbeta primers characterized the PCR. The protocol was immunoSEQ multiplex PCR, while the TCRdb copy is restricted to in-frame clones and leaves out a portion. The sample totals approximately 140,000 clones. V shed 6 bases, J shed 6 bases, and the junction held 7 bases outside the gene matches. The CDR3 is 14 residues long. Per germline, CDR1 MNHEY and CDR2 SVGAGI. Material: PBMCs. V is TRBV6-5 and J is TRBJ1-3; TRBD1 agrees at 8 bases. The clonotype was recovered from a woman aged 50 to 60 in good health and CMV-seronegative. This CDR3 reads CASSRTGIENTIYF. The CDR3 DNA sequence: TGTGCCAGCAGCCGGACAGGGATTGAAAACACCATATATTTT.